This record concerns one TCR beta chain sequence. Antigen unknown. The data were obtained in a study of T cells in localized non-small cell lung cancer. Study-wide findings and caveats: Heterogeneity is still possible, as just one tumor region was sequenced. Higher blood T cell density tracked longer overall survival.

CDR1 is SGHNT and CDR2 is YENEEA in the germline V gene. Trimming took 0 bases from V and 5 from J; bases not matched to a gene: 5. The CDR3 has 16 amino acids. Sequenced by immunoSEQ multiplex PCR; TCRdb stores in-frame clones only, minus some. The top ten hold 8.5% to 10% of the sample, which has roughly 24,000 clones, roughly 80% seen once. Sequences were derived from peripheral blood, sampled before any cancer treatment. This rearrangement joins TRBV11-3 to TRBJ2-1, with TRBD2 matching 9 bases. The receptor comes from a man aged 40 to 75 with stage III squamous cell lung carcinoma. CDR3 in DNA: TGTGCCAGCAGCTTAGAAGGCGGGAGGGGAAACAATGAGCAGTTCTTC. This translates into CASSLEGGRGNNEQFF.